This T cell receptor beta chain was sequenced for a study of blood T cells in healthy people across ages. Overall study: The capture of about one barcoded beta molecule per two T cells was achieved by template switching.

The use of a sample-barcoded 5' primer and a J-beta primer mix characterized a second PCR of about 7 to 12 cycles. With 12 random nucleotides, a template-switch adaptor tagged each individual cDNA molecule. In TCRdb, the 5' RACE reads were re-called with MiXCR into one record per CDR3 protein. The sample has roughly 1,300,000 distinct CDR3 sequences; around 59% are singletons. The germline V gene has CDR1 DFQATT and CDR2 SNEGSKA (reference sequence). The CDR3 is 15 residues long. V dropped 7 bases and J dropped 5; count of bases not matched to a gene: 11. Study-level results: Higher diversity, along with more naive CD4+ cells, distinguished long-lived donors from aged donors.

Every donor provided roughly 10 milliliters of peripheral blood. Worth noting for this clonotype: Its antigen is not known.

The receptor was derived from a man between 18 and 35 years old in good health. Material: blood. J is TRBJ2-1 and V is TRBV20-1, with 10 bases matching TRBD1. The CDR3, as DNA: TGCAGTGGCGTGCTCCGGGACAGGGGTAACAATGAGCAGTTCTTC. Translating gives CSGVLRDRGNNEQFF.